This T cell receptor (beta chain) is from a study of shared clonotypes between healthy human individuals. Points from the study as a whole: Generation of non-shared clonotypes was less probable than generation of clonotypes shared by all four donors. Richness estimates generally favored naive over memory subsets. Across a handful of donors, naive CD4 shared roughly 5%, naive CD8 around 3.5%, memory CD4 about 2.4%, memory CD8 more than 0.35%.

The naive CD8 population came from CD45RO-negative cells selected for CCR7, without terminally differentiated effector memory CD45RA+ cells. Details on this clone: What it binds is not known.

Assay: immunoSEQ multiplex PCR; the TCRdb copy retains only in-frame clones and omits some. Of about 610,000 clones detected, approximately 96% appear once; the ten largest clones hold about 0.12%. V gave up 4 bases and J gave up 2 bases; unmatched junction bases: 4. Germline V lookup: CDR1 MNHNS, CDR2 SASEGT. The CDR3 length is 14 residues. The sequence derives from a woman aged 25 to 39 in good health. Sequenced material: naive CD8+ T cells sorted from blood. This chain connects TRBV6-1 to TRBJ2-7; 8 bases match TRBD2. CDR3 coding DNA: TGTGCCAGCAGTGGTAGCGGGGAGGCCTACGAGCAGTACTTC. Protein product: CASSGSGEAYEQYF.